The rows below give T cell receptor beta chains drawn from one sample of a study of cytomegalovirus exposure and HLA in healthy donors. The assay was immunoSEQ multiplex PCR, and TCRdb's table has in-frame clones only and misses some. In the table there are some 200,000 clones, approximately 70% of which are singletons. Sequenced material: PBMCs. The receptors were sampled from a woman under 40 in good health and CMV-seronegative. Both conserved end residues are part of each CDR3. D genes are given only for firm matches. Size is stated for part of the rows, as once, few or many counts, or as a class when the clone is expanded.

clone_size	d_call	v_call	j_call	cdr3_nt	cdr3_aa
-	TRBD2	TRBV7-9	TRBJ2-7	TGTGCCAGCAGCTCGGGGGTAGGAGGGAGGGCCGTTTCCTACGAGCAGTACTTC	CASSSGVGGRAVSYEQYF
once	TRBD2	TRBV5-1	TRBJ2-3	TGCGCCAGCAGCTTGGGGCGGGGGGGCCTCACAGATACGCAGTATTTT	CASSLGRGGLTDTQYF
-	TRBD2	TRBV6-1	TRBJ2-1	TGTGCCAGCAGTGAAACCGGGACTAGCGGGAGGGGTGAGCAGTTCTTC	CASSETGTSGRGEQFF
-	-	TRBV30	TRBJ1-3	TGTGCCTGGAGTGTACAGAGGGCCGGTGGAAACACCATATATTTT	CAWSVQRAGGNTIYF
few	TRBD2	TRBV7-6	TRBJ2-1	TGTGCCAGCAGCTTCGGACTAGCGGGAGGGTTAGGCAATGAGCAGTTCTTC	CASSFGLAGGLGNEQFF
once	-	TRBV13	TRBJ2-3	TGTGCCAGCAGCTTCCTAGCCGGAGGGACGCAGTATTTT	CASSFLAGGTQYF
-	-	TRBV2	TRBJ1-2	TGTGCCAGCAGTCCCCGGACAGCAGCCTATGGCTACACCTTC	CASSPRTAAYGYTF
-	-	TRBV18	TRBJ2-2	TGTGCCAGCTCACCACCGTCCGGGGGAGGCGGGGAGCTGTTTTTT	CASSPPSGGGGELFF
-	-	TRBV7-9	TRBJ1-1	TGTGCCAGCAGCTTAGAGGGGCAGAACACTGAAGCTTTCTTT	CASSLEGQNTEAFF
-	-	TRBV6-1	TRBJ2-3	TGTGCCAGCAGTGGTGGGCACCCCCGCACAGATACGCAGTATTTT	CASSGGHPRTDTQYF
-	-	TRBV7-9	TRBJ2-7	TGTGCCAGCAGCTTAACTGCGTCCTACGAGCAGTACTTC	CASSLTASYEQYF
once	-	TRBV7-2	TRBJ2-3	TGTGCCAGCAGCCTAGCCGGTCGGGAGCCCACAGATACGCAGTATTTT	CASSLAGREPTDTQYF
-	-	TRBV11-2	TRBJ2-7	TGTGCCAGCAGCCCCCGGGGATACGAGCAGTACTTC	CASSPRGYEQYF
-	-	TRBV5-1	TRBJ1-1	TGCGCCAGCAGCCCGTACCTACAGGGCCTGAACACTGAAGCTTTCTTT	CASSPYLQGLNTEAFF
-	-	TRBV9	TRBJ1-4	TGTGCCAGCAGCACCGCGGGGGCGACGAGTGAAAAACTGTTTTTT	CASSTAGATSEKLFF
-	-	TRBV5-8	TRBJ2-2	TGTGCCAGCAGCTCGCGCGAAGGGGGCGGGGAGCTGTTTTTT	CASSSREGGGELFF
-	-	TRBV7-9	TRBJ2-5	TGTGCCAGCAGCCCGACACAAGAGACCCAGTACTTC	CASSPTQETQYF
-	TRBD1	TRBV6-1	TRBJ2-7	TGTGCCAGTAGGGGGGACAGGGGTCGATACGAGCAGTACTTC	CASRGDRGRYEQYF
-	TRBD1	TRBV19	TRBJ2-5	TGTGCCAGTAGGCCCTTGGGACAGCAAGAGACCCAGTACTTC	CASRPLGQQETQYF
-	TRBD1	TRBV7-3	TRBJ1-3	TGTGCCAGCAGCCGTTCGACAGGGGGGGGAAACACCATATATTTT	CASSRSTGGGNTIYF
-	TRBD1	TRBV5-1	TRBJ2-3	TGCGCCAGCAGCTTGGGACAGGGTCCGAGCACAGATACGCAGTATTTT	CASSLGQGPSTDTQYF
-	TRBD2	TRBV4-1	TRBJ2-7	TGCGCCAGCAGGACGACTAGCCTTTCCTACGAGCAGTACTTC	CASRTTSLSYEQYF
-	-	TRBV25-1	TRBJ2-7	TGTGCCAGCAGTGAACCCCTGCCGGGGGCCTACGAGCAGTACTTC	CASSEPLPGAYEQYF
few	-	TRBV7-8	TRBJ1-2	TGTGCCAGCAGCTTCGAGGAGGGGGTCGGGGGGCTCTTC	CASSFEEGVGGLF
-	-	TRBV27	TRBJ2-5	TGTGCCAGCAGTTCTTACGACGGGGCGGGGGAGACCCAGTACTTC	CASSSYDGAGETQYF
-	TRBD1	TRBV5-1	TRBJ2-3	TGCGCCAGCAAAGAGCAAGGGACAGGGGCCACAGATACGCAGTATTTT	CASKEQGTGATDTQYF
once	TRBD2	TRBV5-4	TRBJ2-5	TGTGCCAGCAGCTGGACGGGGGGAGAAGAGACCCAGTACTTC	CASSWTGGEETQYF
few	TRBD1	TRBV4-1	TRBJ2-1	TGCGCCAGCAGCGGGGACAGTCCCTACAATGAGCAGTTCTTC	CASSGDSPYNEQFF
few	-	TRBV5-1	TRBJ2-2	TGCGCCAGCAGGTCCCTCCCGGGATCAGAAACCGGGGAGCTGTTTTTT	CASRSLPGSETGELFF
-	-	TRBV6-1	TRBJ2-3	TGTGCCAGCAGTAAAACTACCCAGGGTACGCAGTATTTT	CASSKTTQGTQYF
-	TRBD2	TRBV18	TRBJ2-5	TGTGCCAGCTCACCTTCGACTAGCGGGTATGAGACCCAGTACTTC	CASSPSTSGYETQYF
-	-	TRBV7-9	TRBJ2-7	TGTGCCAGCAGCTTAGGCGACTCCTACGAGCAGTACTTC	CASSLGDSYEQYF
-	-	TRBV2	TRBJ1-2	TGTGCCAGCAGTCCTCAGGGGAACTATGGCTACACCTTC	CASSPQGNYGYTF
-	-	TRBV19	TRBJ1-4	TGTGCCAGTAGTACAGAGGGCCTGGCGAATGAAAAACTGTTTTTT	CASSTEGLANEKLFF
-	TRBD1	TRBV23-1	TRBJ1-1	TGCGCCAGCAGTCAGCGCCGAGGGGGCGCGGGGAACACTGAAGCTTTCTTT	CASSQRRGGAGNTEAFF